The 2 T cell receptor beta chains reported below all come from one sample, sequenced in a study of blood T cell repertoires in COVID-19. Sequencing was performed with immunoSEQ multiplex PCR; in TCRdb, only in-frame clones are kept and a portion is missing. The sample yields some 300,000 clones, more than 85% seen once. The sequenced material came from PBMCs or T cells enriched from blood (not recorded which). Receptor source: a woman in her 30s who had been exposed to COVID-19.

This clone was detected once. V and J are TRBV24-1 and TRBJ1-1; D might be TRBD1 (5 bases). The germline V gene has CDR1 KGHDR and CDR2 SFDVKD. This CDR3 has 15 residues. V lost 0 bases and J lost 2, with 9 bases in between. Here the CDR3 reads CATSDLLQGNTEAFF. CDR3 nucleotide sequence: TGTGCCACCAGTGATTTGCTTCAGGGCAACACTGAAGCTTTCTTT.

The J gene is TRBJ2-2, the V gene TRBV6-5, with 7 bases that match TRBD1. The V and J ends lost 6 bases and 6 bases, in that order; junction bases with no gene match: 10. This CDR3 contains 15 residues. The germline CDR1 and CDR2 sequences are MNHEY and SVGAGI. CDR3 sequence: CASRPRWQGAGELFF. The CDR3 nucleotides read TGTGCCAGCAGACCCCGGTGGCAGGGGGCCGGGGAGCTGTTTTTT.